This T cell receptor (beta chain) was sequenced in a study of shared clonotypes between healthy human individuals. Method: immunoSEQ multiplex PCR; TCRdb's copy keeps in-frame clones and lacks some. The data show hundreds of thousands of clones, with more than 95% seen just once and 0.045% to 0.06% held by the top ten. Per the germline V gene, CDR1 is SGHKS and CDR2 is YYEKEE (reference sequence). CDR3 length equals 15 residues. V was clipped by 0 bases and J by 3 bases, with 10 bases between them. The gene calls are TRBV5-5 and TRBJ1-3, with D possibly matching TRBD1 (6 bases). This receptor was obtained from a woman younger than 45 in good health. The specimen was naive CD4+ T cells sorted from blood. Subset: CD45RA+ positively selected. CDR3 sequence reads: CASSLARTDGNTIYF. CDR3 bases: TGTGCCAGCAGCTTGGCCCGGACAGATGGAAACACCATATATTTT.